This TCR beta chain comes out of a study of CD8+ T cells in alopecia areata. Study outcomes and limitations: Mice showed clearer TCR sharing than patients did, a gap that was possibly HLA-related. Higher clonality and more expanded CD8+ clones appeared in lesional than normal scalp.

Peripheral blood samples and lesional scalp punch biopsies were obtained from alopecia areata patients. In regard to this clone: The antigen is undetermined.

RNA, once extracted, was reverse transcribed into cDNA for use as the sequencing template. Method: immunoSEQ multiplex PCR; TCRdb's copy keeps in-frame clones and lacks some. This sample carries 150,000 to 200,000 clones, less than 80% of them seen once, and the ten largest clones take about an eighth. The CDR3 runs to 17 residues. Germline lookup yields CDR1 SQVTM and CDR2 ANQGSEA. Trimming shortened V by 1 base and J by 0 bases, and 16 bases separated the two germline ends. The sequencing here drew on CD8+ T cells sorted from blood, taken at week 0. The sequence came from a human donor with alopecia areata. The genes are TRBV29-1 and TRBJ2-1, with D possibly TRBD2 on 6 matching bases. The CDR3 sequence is CSVEGGVGSSSYNEQFF. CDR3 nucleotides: TGCAGCGTTGAAGGGGGGGTGGGCTCAAGCTCCTACAATGAGCAGTTCTTC.